The 21 T cell receptor beta chains given below trace back to one sample, sequenced in a study of technical replicates of blood from a handful of donors. TCRdb's table, derived via immunoSEQ multiplex PCR, lists solely in-frame clones and lacks some. Here the sample spans tens of thousands of clones, 80% to 95% being singletons. Sequencing was carried out using T cells isolated from PBMCs. All receptors come from a human donor in good health.

The chain links TRBV9 to TRBJ2-7; 8 bases map to TRBD1. Germline V lookup: CDR1 SGDLS, CDR2 YYNGEE. The V segment lost 4 bases and the J segment 1 base; nucleotides outside the gene matches: 10. This CDR3 is built from 16 residues. Written as DNA, the CDR3 is TGTGCCAGCAGCCCCGATGGAAGGACAGGGTCCTACGAGCAGTACTTC. This translates into CASSPDGRTGSYEQYF.

The chain combines TRBV2 with TRBJ1-1, with 7 bases matching TRBD1. Germline V gene sequence: CDR1 SNHLY, CDR2 FYNNEI. The CDR3 contains 13 residues. The ends lost 9 bases at V and 0 bases at J; junction bases unmatched: 4. CDR3 nucleotides: TGTGCCAGAAGACAGGGAGTGAACACTGAAGCTTTCTTT. Residues: CARRQGVNTEAFF.

The chain is built from TRBV6-5 and TRBJ1-2; perhaps TRBD1 as D (5 bases). The V gene's germline CDR1 is MNHEY and CDR2 SVGAGI. V lost 7 bases, J lost 3 bases, and 15 bases lay in between. The CDR3 consists of 14 residues. The CDR3 sequence: CASTLGGTHYGYTF. The CDR3 region has the DNA TGTGCCAGCACCCTGGGGGGGACCCACTATGGCTACACCTTC.

The V call is TRBV5-4, the J call TRBJ1-1; D perhaps matches TRBD1 (5 bases). The CDR3 spans 15 residues. V was cut by 1 base and J by 9 bases, with 19 bases left in between. The V gene's germline CDR1 is SGHNT and CDR2 YYREEE (reference sequence). CDR3 region: CASSLTRGTQEKAFF. CDR3 in DNA: TGTGCCAGCAGCTTGACTCGAGGAACACAGGAAAAAGCTTTCTTT.

The chain uses TRBV27 and TRBJ1-1; the D is unclear. CDR3 length: 13 amino acids. The germline V and J ends were trimmed by 8 bases and 8 bases, with 18 bases remaining between them. Germline assignment: CDR1 MNHEY and CDR2 SMNVEV (reference sequence). The CDR3 here is CASAVSLASEAFF. The DNA of the CDR3 is TGTGCCAGCGCGGTGTCTCTAGCCTCCGAAGCTTTCTTT.

This chain links TRBV7-3 with TRBJ2-5; 7 bases map to TRBD2. CDR1 is SGHTA and CDR2 is FQGTGA in the germline V gene. There are 16 residues in the CDR3. Germline trimming cut 2 bases from V and 2 bases from J; bases unmatched to any gene: 8. CDR3 sequence: CASSLGAGEGQETQYF. The CDR3 region has the DNA TGTGCCAGCAGCTTAGGGGCGGGAGAGGGGCAAGAGACCCAGTACTTC.

The chain carries TRBV7-8 and TRBJ1-5, with TRBD1 matching over 8 bases. Germline CDR1 SGHVS, CDR2 FQNEAQ. This CDR3 comprises 16 residues. Trimming removed 6 bases from V and 0 bases from J; junction bases left unmatched: 7. The CDR3: CASSLDRGYSNQPQHF. The CDR3 region has the DNA TGTGCCAGCAGTCTCGACAGGGGATATAGCAATCAGCCCCAGCATTTT.

The chain has TRBV11-3 and TRBJ2-7; no reliable D call. CDR3 length: 12 residues. V dropped 5 bases and J dropped 2 bases, with 7 bases sitting between them. Germline loops: CDR1 SGHNT, CDR2 YENEEA. Here the CDR3 reads CASSKRTYEQYF. DNA of the CDR3: TGTGCCAGCAGCAAGCGAACCTACGAGCAGTACTTC.

The CDR3 coding sequence is TGCGCCAGCACGTGGCCAGGCTCCTACGAGCAGTACTTC. Its protein product is CASTWPGSYEQYF. The J gene is TRBJ2-7, the V gene TRBV5-1; D gene uncertain. This CDR3 is built from 13 residues. Trimming shortened V by 6 bases and J by 0 bases, and 10 bases separated the two germline ends. The germline CDR1 and CDR2 sequences are SGHRS and YFSETQ. Combining the CDR3 with reference TRBV5-1 and TRBJ2-7 gives the whole variable domain KAGVTQTPRYLIKTRGQQVTLSCSPISGHRSVSWYQQTPGQGLQFLFEYFSETQRNKGNFPGRFSGRQFSNSRSEMNVSTLELGDSALYLCASTWPGSYEQYFGPGTRLTVT.

The chain is built from TRBV4-1 and TRBJ2-1, with 7 positions matching TRBD2. Germline values: CDR1 MGHRA, CDR2 YSYEKL. This CDR3 is built from 16 residues. Unmatched junction bases numbered 11, after V lost 4 bases and J lost 5 bases. The CDR3 is CASSPPSGLYDNEQFF. The CDR3 DNA sequence: TGCGCCAGCAGCCCCCCCTCGGGACTATACGACAATGAGCAGTTCTTC.

Worth noting for this clone: The same CDR3 arises from other DNA sequences in this sample as well. This chain connects TRBV19 to TRBJ1-1; D may be TRBD1 (6 bases). V dropped 3 bases and J dropped 4 bases, with 9 bases sitting between them. This CDR3 comprises 13 residues. Germline V CDR1 and CDR2: LNHDA, SQIVND (reference sequence). CDR3 sequence (DNA): TGTGCCAGTAGTATTCAGGGGAGCACTGAAGCTTTCTTT. The encoded protein is CASSIQGSTEAFF.

This sequence joins TRBV29-1 and TRBJ1-2; D unclear. The CDR3 extends over 11 amino acids. Trimming removed 6 bases at V and 7 bases at J, with 12 bases between. The germline CDR1 and CDR2 sequences are SQVTM and ANQGSEA. The CDR3 region has the DNA TGCAGCGTCCCGATATCCGGTGGCTACACCTTC. Protein: CSVPISGGYTF.

The genes are TRBV5-6 and TRBJ2-2, with 7 positions matching TRBD1. The length of the CDR3 is 14 residues. Germline lookup yields CDR1 SGHDT and CDR2 YYEEEE. The trim removed 3 bases at V and 5 bases at J, leaving 4 bases unmatched. CDR3 DNA: TGTGCCAGCAGCTCATTCAGGGGGACCGGGGAGCTGTTTTTT. This encodes CASSSFRGTGELFF.

The chain employs TRBV10-3 and TRBJ1-1; D gene unclear. This CDR3 is 13 amino acids long. Germline V lookup: CDR1 ENHRY, CDR2 SYGVKD. Trimming stripped 3 bases from V and 4 bases from J, with 9 bases between. The CDR3 DNA sequence: TGTGCCATCAGTGACGAGGGTCGCACTGAAGCTTTCTTT. Translating gives CAISDEGRTEAFF.

The chain is built from TRBV7-2 and TRBJ2-7; perhaps TRBD2 as D (5 bases). The CDR3 length is 14 residues. Per germline, CDR1 SGHTA and CDR2 FQGNSA. V was cut by 3 bases and J by 3 bases, with 12 bases left in between. CDR3 amino acids: CASSFRLEGYEQYF. CDR3 DNA: TGTGCCAGCAGCTTTAGGCTAGAGGGCTACGAGCAGTACTTC.

DNA for the CDR3: TGTGCCAGCAGACTAGCTCGGGAGACCCAGTACTTC. Protein product: CASRLARETQYF. J is TRBJ2-5 and V is TRBV28; tentative D call: TRBD2 (6 bases). V shed 6 bases and J shed 5 bases, with 10 bases lying between them. Germline V gene lookup returns CDR1 MDHEN and CDR2 SYDVKM. The CDR3 has 12 amino acids. Combining the CDR3 with reference TRBV28 and TRBJ2-5 gives the whole variable domain DVKVTQSSRYLVKRTGEKVFLECVQDMDHENMFWYRQDPGLGLRLIYFSYDVKMKEKGDIPEGYSVSREKKERFSLILESASTNQTSMYLCASRLARETQYFGPGTRLLVL.

The rearrangement uses TRBV20-1 and TRBJ1-2; D unclear. This CDR3 comprises 11 residues. V was pared by 6 bases and J by 8 bases, with 13 bases between. In germline, CDR1 is DFQATT, CDR2 SNEGSKA (reference sequence). CDR3 amino acids: CSAFGLRGYTF. In DNA, the CDR3 is TGCAGTGCCTTCGGACTGAGGGGCTACACCTTC.

The chain is built from TRBV6-5 and TRBJ1-3; D gene ambiguous. V lost 1 base to trimming and J lost 3 bases, with 13 bases between them. The CDR3 spans 16 residues. Germline CDR1 is MNHEY and CDR2 is SVGAGI. The CDR3 DNA follows: TGTGCCAGCAGTTACTTGGAGGGTTATAGTGGAAACACCATATATTTT. Translated, it gives CASSYLEGYSGNTIYF.

The chain combines TRBV11-2 with TRBJ2-7, with 12 bases fitting TRBD2. This CDR3 comprises 17 residues. J was trimmed by 0 bases and V by 5 bases; bases with no gene match: 8. Germline lookup yields CDR1 SGHAT and CDR2 FQNNGV. The CDR3 nucleotides are TGTGCCAGCAGCATCTATCGGACTAGCGGGACCTCCTACGAGCAGTACTTC. Translated: CASSIYRTSGTSYEQYF.

The chain joins TRBV18 to TRBJ1-3, with D maybe TRBD1 (5 bases). With 2 bases removed from V and 2 bases from J, the gap between germline ends came to 7 bases. The germline CDR1 and CDR2 sequences are KGHSH and LQKENI. The CDR3 loop spans 14 amino acids. The CDR3 protein is CASSPSRAGNTIYF. CDR3 bases: TGTGCCAGCTCACCAAGCAGGGCTGGAAACACCATATATTTT.

This chain links TRBV6-1 with TRBJ2-7, with TRBD2 matching over 8 bases. V was clipped by 6 bases and J by 2 bases; unmatched bases: 9. Germline V CDR1 and CDR2: MNHNS, SASEGT. The length of the CDR3 is 15 residues. CDR3 DNA: TGTGCCAGCAGGTCCGGGGGGCGGGAGGCCTACGAGCAGTACTTC. Translation gives CASRSGGREAYEQYF.